The clone carrying this TCR beta chain appeared a few times. Its antigen is not known. Time point denoted: persistent/refractory GD, antithyroid drugs over 5 years with positive TRAb. Isolated PBMC RNA provided the starting material for the TCR library. The collection involved drawing 8 to 9 milliliters of peripheral blood into EDTA tubes. The data derive from a study of regulatory T cells in long-lasting Graves disease. In building TCR beta libraries, iRepertoire HTBI primers were used together with Arm-PCR of CDR3 regions. The authors' processing: Identification yielded approximately 66 TRBV and some 15 TRBJ segments across samples. TCRdb re-called the multiplex PCR reads with MiXCR, one entry per CDR3 protein. The V and J calls reflect TCRdb's pipeline rather than the authors' work. The sample has a few hundred thousand distinct CDR3 sequences, less than 25% seen once. Overall study findings and caveats: TCR diversity was lower in persistent than newly diagnosed Graves' disease. The study found TRBV28, TRBJ1-2 and TRBJ2-5 favored in persistent disease.

V gave up 2 bases and J gave up 4 bases; unmatched junction bases: 6. CDR3 length: 15 amino acids. The germline V gene has CDR1 DFQATT and CDR2 SNEGSKA (reference sequence). J is TRBJ2-4 and V is TRBV20-1; 9 bases are shared with TRBD2. The clonotype originates from a female donor with Graves disease. Here the sequenced sample was peripheral blood mononuclear cells (PBMCs), taken when the disease was refractory, from a patient treated with antithyroid drugs. The CDR3 here is CSARSAGGWKNIQYF. The CDR3 DNA reads as TGCAGTGCTAGATCCGCGGGGGGGTGGAAAAACATTCAGTACTTC.